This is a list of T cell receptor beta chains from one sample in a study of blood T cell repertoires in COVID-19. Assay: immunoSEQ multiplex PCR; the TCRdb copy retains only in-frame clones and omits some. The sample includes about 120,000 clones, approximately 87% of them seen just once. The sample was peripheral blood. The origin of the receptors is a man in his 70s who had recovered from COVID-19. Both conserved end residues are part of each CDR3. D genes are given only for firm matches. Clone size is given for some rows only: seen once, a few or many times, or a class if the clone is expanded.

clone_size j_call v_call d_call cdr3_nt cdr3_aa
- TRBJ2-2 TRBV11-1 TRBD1 TGTGCCAGCAGAACCCGGGACAGATACACCGGGGAGCTGTTTTTT CASRTRDRYTGELFF
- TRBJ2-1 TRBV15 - TGTGCCACCAGCAGATACAGGACAGCCAATGAGCAGTTCTTC CATSRYRTANEQFF
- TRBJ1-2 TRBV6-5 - TGTGCCAGCACGCGGGCCGACTATGGCTACACCTTC CASTRADYGYTF
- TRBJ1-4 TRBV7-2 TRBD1 TGTGCCAGTCAAGGGGGACAGGGCACCGGTAATGAAAAACTGTTTTTT CASQGGQGTGNEKLFF
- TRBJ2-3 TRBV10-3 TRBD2 TGTGCCATCTCGACTAGCGGGAGGCCAGATACGCAGTATTTT CAISTSGRPDTQYF
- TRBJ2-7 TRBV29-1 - TGCAGCGTTACGGGGGTTACCTACGAGCAGTACTTC CSVTGVTYEQYF
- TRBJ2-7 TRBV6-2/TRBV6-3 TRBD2 TGTGCCAGCAGCCAGACTAGCGGTTCAAGAAACTCCTACGAGCAGTACTTC CASSQTSGSRNSYEQYF
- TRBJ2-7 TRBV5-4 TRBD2 TGTGCCAGCAGCTTGAGGGCGGGAGGGCTTAACGAGCAGTACTTC CASSLRAGGLNEQYF
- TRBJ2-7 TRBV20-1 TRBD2 TGCAGTGCTAGTCCTAGCGGGGGAGCCTACGAGCAGTACTTC CSASPSGGAYEQYF
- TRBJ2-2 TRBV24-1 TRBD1 TGTGCCACCAGTGCACCCGGACAGGAAAACACCGGGGAGCTGTTTTTT CATSAPGQENTGELFF
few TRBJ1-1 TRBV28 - TGTGCCAGCAGTAGGGGGATGAACACTGAAGCTTTCTTT CASSRGMNTEAFF
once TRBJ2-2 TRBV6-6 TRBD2 TGTGCCAGCAGTGCCGCGGGACTAGCGGGCACGGAGCTGTTTTTT CASSAAGLAGTELFF
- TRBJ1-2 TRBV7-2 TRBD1 TGTGCCAGCAGACGTCGACAGGGCTATGGCTATGGCTACACCTTC CASRRRQGYGYGYTF
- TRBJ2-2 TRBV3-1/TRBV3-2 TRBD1 TGTGCCAGCAGCCGCCGACAGGGGGCCGGCGGGGAGCTGTTTTTT CASSRRQGAGGELFF
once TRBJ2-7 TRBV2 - TGTGCCAGCAGCGTTTCGGGGGACGAGCAGTACTTC CASSVSGDEQYF
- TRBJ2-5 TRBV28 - TGTGCCAGCAGCTTATGGGGCGAGACCCAGTACTTC CASSLWGETQYF
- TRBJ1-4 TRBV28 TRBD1 TGTGCCAGCAGATCCGGGACAGGGTCTAATGAAAAACTGTTTTTT CASRSGTGSNEKLFF
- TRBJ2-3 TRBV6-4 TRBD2 TGTGCCAGCCGGGACTCGGGAGGGCCAAGGGATACGCAGTATTTT CASRDSGGPRDTQYF
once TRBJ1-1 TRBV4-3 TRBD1 TGCGCCAGCAGCCAAGATCGGCCAGGGGGCGCCTACACTGAAGCTTTCTTT CASSQDRPGGAYTEAFF
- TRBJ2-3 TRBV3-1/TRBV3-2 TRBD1 TGTGCCAGCAGCCAAGATAGAACAGGGGTGAGCACAGATACGCAGTATTTT CASSQDRTGVSTDTQYF
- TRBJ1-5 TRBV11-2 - TGTGCCAGCAGCTTAGGTGGGGACATAGGTCTGACCCAGCATTTT CASSLGGDIGLTQHF
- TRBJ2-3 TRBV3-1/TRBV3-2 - TGTGCCAGCAGCTTGACTAGTCTGGGAGATACGCAGTATTTT CASSLTSLGDTQYF
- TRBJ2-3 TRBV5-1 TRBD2 TGCGCCAGCAGCATAGGACTAGCGGGATATAGGACAGATACGCAGTATTTT CASSIGLAGYRTDTQYF
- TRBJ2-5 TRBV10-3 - TGTGCCATCAGCGTGGACAGCAGGTACGAGACCCAGTACTTC CAISVDSRYETQYF
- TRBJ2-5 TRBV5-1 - TGCGCCAGCAGCCTCCGAGGCGTTGCCGAGTCGGAGACCCAGTACTTC CASSLRGVAESETQYF
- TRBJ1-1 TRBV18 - TGTGCCAGCTCACCGGGACATAACATGAACACTGAAGCTTTCTTT CASSPGHNMNTEAFF
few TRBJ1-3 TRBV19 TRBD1 TGTGCCAGTAGTGGATCGCCGGGACAGCCAGCTGGAAACACCATATATTTT CASSGSPGQPAGNTIYF
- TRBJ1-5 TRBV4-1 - TGCGCCAGCAGCCAGGCCCCCCGGGGGAGGGAGAGCAATCAGCCCCAGCATTTT CASSQAPRGRESNQPQHF
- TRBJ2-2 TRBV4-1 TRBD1 TGCGCCAGCAGCCAAGAGAAGGGACAGGGCTGGACCGGGGAGCTGTTTTTT CASSQEKGQGWTGELFF
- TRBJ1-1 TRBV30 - TGTGCCTGGAGTGTAGGGGCCTACACTGAAGCTTTCTTT CAWSVGAYTEAFF
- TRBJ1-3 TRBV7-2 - TGTGCCAGCAGCCCCCAGGGCGTCTCTGGAAACACCATATATTTT CASSPQGVSGNTIYF
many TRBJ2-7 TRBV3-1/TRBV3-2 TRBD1 TGTGCCAGCAGCCTTTGGGACAGGGGATACGAGCAGTACTTC CASSLWDRGYEQYF
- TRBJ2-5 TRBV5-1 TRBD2 TGCGCCAGCAGCTTGCGACTAGCTGCGGAGACCCAGTACTTC CASSLRLAAETQYF
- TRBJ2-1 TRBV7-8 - TGTGCCAGCAGCCCCTTCACGGGAGTGTCCTACAATGAGCAGTTCTTC CASSPFTGVSYNEQFF
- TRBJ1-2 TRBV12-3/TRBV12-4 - TGTGCCAGCAGCCGGGGAGGGAGCTATGGCTACACCTTC CASSRGGSYGYTF
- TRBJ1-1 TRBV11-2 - TGTGCCAGCAGCTTATCAACCCGGGGCACTGAAGCTTTCTTT CASSLSTRGTEAFF
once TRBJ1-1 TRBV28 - TGTGCCAGCAGGTTATCCCGGGGGAACACTGAAGCTTTCTTT CASRLSRGNTEAFF
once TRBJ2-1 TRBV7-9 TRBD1 TGTGCCAGCAGCTCAGGGGGAGATGAGCAGTTCTTC CASSSGGDEQFF
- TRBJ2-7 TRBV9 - TGTGCCAGCAGCGTTTCAGGGATGGACTACGAGCAGTACTTC CASSVSGMDYEQYF
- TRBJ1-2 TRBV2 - TGTGCCAGCACGGGGGGGACTAACTATGGCTACACCTTC CASTGGTNYGYTF
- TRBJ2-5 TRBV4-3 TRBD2 TGCGCCAGCAGCCAAGCTAGCGGGAGCACGACCCAGTACTTC CASSQASGSTTQYF
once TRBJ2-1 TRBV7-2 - TGTGCCAGCAGCGAACGGGGTCCTTACAATGAGCAGTTCTTC CASSERGPYNEQFF
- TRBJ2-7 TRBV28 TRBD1 TGTGCCAGCAGAGACAGGGCGGACGAGCAGTACTTC CASRDRADEQYF
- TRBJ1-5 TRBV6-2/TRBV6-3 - TGTGCCAGCAGTTACTTAGGGGATAGCAATCAGCCCCAGCATTTT CASSYLGDSNQPQHF
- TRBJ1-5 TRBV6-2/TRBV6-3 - TGTGCCAGCAGTTACTCGATTCAGAGCAATCAGCCCCAGCATTTT CASSYSIQSNQPQHF
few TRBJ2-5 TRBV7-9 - TGTGCCAGCAGCTTAGGGCCACGTCAGTACTTC CASSLGPRQYF
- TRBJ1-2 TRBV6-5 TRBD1 TGTGCCAGCAGTCGGGACAGGTACTATGGCTACACCTTC CASSRDRYYGYTF
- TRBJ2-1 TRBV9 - TGTGCCAGCAGCGTAGGCGCCAGCGGGCTCTACAACGGTGAGCAGTTCTTC CASSVGASGLYNGEQFF
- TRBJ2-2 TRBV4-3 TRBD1 TGCGCCAGCAGGGGACAGCCGAACACCGGGGAGCTGTTTTTT CASRGQPNTGELFF